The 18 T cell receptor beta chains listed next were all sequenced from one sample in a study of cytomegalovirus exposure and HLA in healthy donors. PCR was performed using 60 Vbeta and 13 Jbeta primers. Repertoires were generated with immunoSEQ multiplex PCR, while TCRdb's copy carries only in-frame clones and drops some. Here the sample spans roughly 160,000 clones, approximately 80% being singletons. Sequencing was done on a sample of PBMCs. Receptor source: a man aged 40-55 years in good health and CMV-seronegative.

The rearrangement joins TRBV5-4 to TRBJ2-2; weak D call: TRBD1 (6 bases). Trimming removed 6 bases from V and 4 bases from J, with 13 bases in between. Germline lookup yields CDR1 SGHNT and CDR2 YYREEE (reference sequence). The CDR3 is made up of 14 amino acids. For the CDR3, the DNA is TGTGCCAGCACGATCCAGGGGACCACCGGGGAGCTGTTTTTT. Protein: CASTIQGTTGELFF.

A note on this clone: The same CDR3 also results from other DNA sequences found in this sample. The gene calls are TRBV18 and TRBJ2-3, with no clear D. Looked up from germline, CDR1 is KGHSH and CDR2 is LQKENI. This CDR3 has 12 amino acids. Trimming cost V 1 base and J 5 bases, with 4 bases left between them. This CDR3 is CASSPLRDTQYF. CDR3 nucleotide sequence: TGTGCCAGCTCACCACTGCGAGATACGCAGTATTTT.

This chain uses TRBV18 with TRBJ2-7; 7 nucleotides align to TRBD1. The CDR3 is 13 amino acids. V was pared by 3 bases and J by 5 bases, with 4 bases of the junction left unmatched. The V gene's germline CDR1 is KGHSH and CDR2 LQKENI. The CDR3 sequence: CASSPPTGNEQYF. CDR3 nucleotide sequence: TGTGCCAGCTCACCTCCGACAGGGAACGAGCAGTACTTC. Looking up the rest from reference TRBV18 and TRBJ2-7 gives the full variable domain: NAGVMQNPRHLVRRRGQEARLRCSPMKGHSHVYWYRQLPEEGLKFMVYLQKENIIDESGMPKERFSAEFPKEGPSILRIQQVVRGDSAAYFCASSPPTGNEQYFGPGTRLTVT.

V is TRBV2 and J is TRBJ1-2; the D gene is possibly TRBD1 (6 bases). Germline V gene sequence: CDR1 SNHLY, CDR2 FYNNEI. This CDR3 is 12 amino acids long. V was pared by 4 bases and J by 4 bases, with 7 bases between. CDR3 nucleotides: TGTGCCAGCAGTGGGACAGTCTATGGCTACACCTTC. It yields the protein CASSGTVYGYTF.

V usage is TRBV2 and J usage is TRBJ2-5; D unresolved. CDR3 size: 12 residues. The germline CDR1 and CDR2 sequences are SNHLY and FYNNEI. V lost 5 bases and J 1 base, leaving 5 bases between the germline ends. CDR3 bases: TGTGCCAGCAGTTGGGCCCAAGAGACCCAGTACTTC. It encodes CASSWAQETQYF.

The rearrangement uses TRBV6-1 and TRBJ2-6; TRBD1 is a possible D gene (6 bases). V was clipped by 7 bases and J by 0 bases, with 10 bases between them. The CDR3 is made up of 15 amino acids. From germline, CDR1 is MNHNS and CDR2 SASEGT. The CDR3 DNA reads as TGTGCCAGCAACCCAGGGGACTCTGGGGCCAACGTCCTGACTTTC. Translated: CASNPGDSGANVLTF.

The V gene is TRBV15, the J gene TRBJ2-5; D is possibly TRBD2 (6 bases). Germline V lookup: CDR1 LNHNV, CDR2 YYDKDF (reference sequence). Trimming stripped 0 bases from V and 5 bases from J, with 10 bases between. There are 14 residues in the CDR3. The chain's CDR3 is CATSRDAGLETQYF. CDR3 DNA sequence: TGTGCCACCAGCAGAGATGCGGGGCTGGAGACCCAGTACTTC.

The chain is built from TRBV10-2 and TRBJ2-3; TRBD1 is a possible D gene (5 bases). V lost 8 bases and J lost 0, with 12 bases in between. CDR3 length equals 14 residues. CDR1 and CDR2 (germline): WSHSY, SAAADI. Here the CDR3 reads CASFPGHSTDTQYF. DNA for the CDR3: TGCGCCAGCTTCCCAGGGCACAGCACAGATACGCAGTATTTT.

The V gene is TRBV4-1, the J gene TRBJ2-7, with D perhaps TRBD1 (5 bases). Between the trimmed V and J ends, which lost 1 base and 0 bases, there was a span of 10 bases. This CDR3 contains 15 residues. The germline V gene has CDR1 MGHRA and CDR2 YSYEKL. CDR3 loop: CASSQGLDSSYEQYF. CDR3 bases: TGCGCCAGCAGCCAAGGGCTCGACAGCTCCTACGAGCAGTACTTC.

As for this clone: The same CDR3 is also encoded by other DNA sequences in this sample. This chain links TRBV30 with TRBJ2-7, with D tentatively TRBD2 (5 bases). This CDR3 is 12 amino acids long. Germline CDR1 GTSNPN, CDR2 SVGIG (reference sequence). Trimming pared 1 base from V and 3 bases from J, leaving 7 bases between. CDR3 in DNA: TGTGCCTGGAGTGGTACTAGCTACGAGCAGTACTTC. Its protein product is CAWSGTSYEQYF.

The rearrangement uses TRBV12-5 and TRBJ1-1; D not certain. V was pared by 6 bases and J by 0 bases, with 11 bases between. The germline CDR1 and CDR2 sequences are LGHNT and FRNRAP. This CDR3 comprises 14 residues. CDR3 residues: CASGTGGMNTEAFF. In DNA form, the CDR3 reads TGTGCTAGTGGAACCGGAGGGATGAACACTGAAGCTTTCTTT. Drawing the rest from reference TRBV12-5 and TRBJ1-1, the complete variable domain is DARVTQTPRHKVTEMGQEVTMRCQPILGHNTVFWYRQTMMQGLELLAYFRNRAPLDDSGMPKDRFSAEMPDATLATLKIQPSEPRDSAVYFCASGTGGMNTEAFFGQGTRLTVV.

CDR3 loop: CASNPDRALKTEAFF. In DNA form, the CDR3 reads TGTGCCAGCAACCCGGACAGGGCCTTAAAAACTGAAGCTTTCTTT. V is TRBV6-5 and J is TRBJ1-1; TRBD1 agrees at 8 bases. V lost 7 bases and J lost 5; bases outside the gene matches: 12. Germline V gives CDR1 MNHEY, CDR2 SVGAGI. The CDR3 length is 15 residues.

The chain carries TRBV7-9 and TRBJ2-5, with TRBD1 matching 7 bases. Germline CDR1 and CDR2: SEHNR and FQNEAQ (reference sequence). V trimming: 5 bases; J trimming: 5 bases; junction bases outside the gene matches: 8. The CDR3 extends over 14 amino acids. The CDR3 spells CASSGGTRGETQYF. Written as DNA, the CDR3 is TGTGCCAGCAGCGGTGGGACCAGGGGGGAGACCCAGTACTTC.

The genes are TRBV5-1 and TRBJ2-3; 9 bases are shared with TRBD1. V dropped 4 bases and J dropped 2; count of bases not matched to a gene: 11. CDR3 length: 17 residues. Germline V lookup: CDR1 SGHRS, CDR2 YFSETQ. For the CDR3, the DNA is TGCGCCAGCAGCCCGGTTCGGACAGGGGAGGTCACAGATACGCAGTATTTT. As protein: CASSPVRTGEVTDTQYF.

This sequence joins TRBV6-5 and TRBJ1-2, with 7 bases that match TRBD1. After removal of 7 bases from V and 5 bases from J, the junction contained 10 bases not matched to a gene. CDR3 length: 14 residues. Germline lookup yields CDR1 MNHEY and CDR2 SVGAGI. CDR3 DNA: TGTGCCAGCACCAAGGACAGGCTCTTATATGGCTACACCTTC. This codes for CASTKDRLLYGYTF.

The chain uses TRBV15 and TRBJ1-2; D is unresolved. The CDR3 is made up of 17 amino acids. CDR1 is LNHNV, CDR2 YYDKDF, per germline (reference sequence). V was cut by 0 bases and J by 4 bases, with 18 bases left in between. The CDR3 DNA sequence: TGTGCCACCAGCAGAGATCTAACAGACGGTACCCTCTATGGCTACACCTTC. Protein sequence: CATSRDLTDGTLYGYTF.

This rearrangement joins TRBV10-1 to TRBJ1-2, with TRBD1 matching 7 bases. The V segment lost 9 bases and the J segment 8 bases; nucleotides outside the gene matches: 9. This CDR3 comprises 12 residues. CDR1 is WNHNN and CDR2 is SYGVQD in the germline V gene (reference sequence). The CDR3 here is CARGNRGRGYTF. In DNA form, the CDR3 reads TGCGCCAGAGGGAACAGGGGCCGAGGCTACACCTTC.

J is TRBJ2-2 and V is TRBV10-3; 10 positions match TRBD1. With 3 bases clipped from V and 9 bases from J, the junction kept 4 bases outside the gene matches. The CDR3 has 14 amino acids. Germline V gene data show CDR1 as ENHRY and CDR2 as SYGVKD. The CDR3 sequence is CAISEGTGVRELFF. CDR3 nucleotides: TGTGCCATCAGTGAAGGGACAGGGGTCAGGGAGCTGTTTTTT.